This TCR beta chain comes out of a study of HIV-infected patients and healthy controls. Via MiXCR, TCRdb re-called the 5' RACE reads, giving one row per CDR3 protein. The table shows around 67,000 distinct CDR3 sequences, with roughly 16% occurring only once. This clonotype was observed a handful of times. This CDR3 has 15 residues. J gave up 7 bases and V 7 bases, and 13 bases lay outside the gene matches. This TCR came from a human donor in good health. This chain connects TRBV12-3 or TRBV12-4 to TRBJ2-1, with 7 bases lining up with TRBD2. Sequenced material: CD4+ T cells from blood. DNA of the CDR3: TGTGCCAGCACCCCGTCCGCGGGAGCTTTTAATGAGCAGTTCTTC. Its protein is CASTPSAGAFNEQFF.